This TCR beta chain was observed in a study of cytomegalovirus exposure and HLA in healthy donors. Study overall: A later analysis reported the approximately 120 validation repertoires used the same platform as the 500 to 800 first-cohort repertoires. Broader study findings: CMV antigen specificity was confirmed in vitro for a few CMV-associated chains.

Profiled with immunoSEQ multiplex PCR; TCRdb holds only in-frame clones, not every one. This sample yields over 200,000 clones, of which 80% to 90% are seen a single time; 2.9% belongs to the top ten. Worth noting for this clone: Antigen: not known.

The sample consisted of PBMCs. The sequence was obtained from a woman between 18 and 29 years old in good health and CMV-seronegative.

The CDR3 coding sequence is TGTGCCAGCAGTTCCCCCCGGACGGGATCCTACGAGCAGTACTTC. This translates into CASSSPRTGSYEQYF. The V call is TRBV6-5, the J call TRBJ2-7, with D perhaps matching TRBD2 (5 bases). The CDR3 extends over 15 amino acids. Per the germline V gene, CDR1 is MNHEY and CDR2 is SVGAGI. V was cut by 4 bases and J by 1 base, with 14 bases left in between.